This entry describes one T cell receptor (beta chain). The CDR3 spans 13 residues. Trimming removed 0 bases at V and 6 bases at J, with 8 bases between. The germline V gene has CDR1 SNHLY and CDR2 FYNNEI. This record comes from a study of blood T cell repertoires in COVID-19. Original processing notes: Using reference gene primer amplification, nucleated cell counts were estimated. Method: immunoSEQ multiplex PCR; TCRdb's copy keeps in-frame clones and lacks some. D and trimming were read from the DNA, whereas the V and J calls and clone size are those reported in that table. The data show fewer than 90,000 clones, about 86% seen once.

The TCR originated in an elderly woman with active or convalescent COVID-19. The sequencing input was peripheral blood. The genes are TRBV2 and TRBJ1-2; D unresolved. The CDR3 is CASSEARANGYTF. The CDR3 DNA follows: TGTGCCAGCAGTGAAGCGAGGGCTAATGGCTACACCTTC.